This T cell receptor beta chain was found in a study of Graves' ophthalmopathy and Graves' hyperthyroidism. Whole-study context: There was a collection of peripheral blood at initial diagnosis, before any treatment. Study conclusions and caveats: Ophthalmopathy progression prediction by the model yielded a sensitivity of approximately 68% and a specificity of 72.22%. Detected in blood as well were most expanded thyroid clonotypes with frequency above 0.001.

CDR3 regions of TCR beta were amplified from RNA transcripts. HTBI-primed RT-PCR formed the first round, and a multiplex PCR formed the second. TCRdb reanalysed the multiplex PCR reads using MiXCR and keeps one entry per CDR3 protein. The top ten hold around 45% of the sample, which has 200,000 to 250,000 distinct CDR3 sequences, about a fifth seen once. The CDR3 runs to 12 residues. Trimming stripped 7 bases from V and 6 bases from J, with 9 bases between. Concerning this clonotype itself: The target antigen is unknown. Given a much more abundant clone one base away, this may be a read error.

In donors with ophthalmopathy, activity was moderate-to-severe, with CAS ≥3, NOSPECS ≥4 and duration under 3 months. The receptor comes from a woman aged 45-60 years with Graves' ophthalmopathy. J is TRBJ2-2 and V is TRBV12-3 or TRBV12-4; no clear D. Sequencing used peripheral blood. Here the CDR3 DNA reads TGTGCCAGCATCCTAGACGCCGGGGAGCTGTTTTTT. It translates to CASILDAGELFF.